This T cell receptor beta chain was recorded in a study of Graves' ophthalmopathy and Graves' hyperthyroidism. The authors amplified TCR beta CDR3 regions, and they did so from RNA transcripts for repertoire sequencing. The first-round RT-PCR employed HTBI primers together with the Qiagen OneStep RT-PCR kit. A multiplex PCR was then performed as the second round. TCRdb passed the multiplex PCR reads through MiXCR, listing each CDR3 protein once. The sample records some 360,000 distinct CDR3 sequences, 17% being singletons. This clonotype was detected a few times. The CDR3 contains 16 residues. Germline CDR1 and CDR2: KGHSH and LQKENI. V was cut by 3 bases and J by 2 bases, with 14 bases left in between.

Sequencing was done on a sample of peripheral blood. The sequence was obtained from an adult woman with stable Graves' hyperthyroidism. V is TRBV18 and J is TRBJ1-3; a possible D gene is TRBD1 (6 bases). The CDR3 protein is CASSPMAGGPGNTIYF. CDR3 sequence (DNA): TGTGCCAGCTCACCCATGGCCGGGGGCCCTGGAAACACCATATATTTT.